Each of the 31 T cell receptor beta chains below was sequenced from the same sample in a study of blood T cell repertoires in COVID-19. Some clones are missing from TCRdb's copy, which holds only in-frame ones; the method was immunoSEQ multiplex PCR. Of approximately 330,000 clones listed, 85% to 90% are singletons. The source material was peripheral blood. The source of these receptors is a woman aged 45 to 65 with active or convalescent COVID-19.

The chain is built from TRBV7-2 and TRBJ2-5, with 8 bases that match TRBD1. The J segment lost 5 bases and the V segment lost 3 bases, leaving 8 bases of the junction unmatched. This CDR3 has 15 amino acids. CDR1 and CDR2 (germline): SGHTA, FQGNSA. The CDR3 bases are TGTGCCAGCAGCTTTCGACAGGGGTTGGGGGAGACCCAGTACTTC. Translated: CASSFRQGLGETQYF.

The chain uses TRBV7-2 and TRBJ2-7; 9 nucleotides line up with TRBD1. Germline CDR1 and CDR2: SGHTA and FQGNSA. The junction had 1 base not matched to a gene; V was cut back by 3 bases and J by 1 base. The CDR3 contains 14 residues. As DNA, the CDR3 is TGTGCCAGCAGCTTCGGGACAGGGTCCTACGAGCAGTACTTC. Amino acids: CASSFGTGSYEQYF. The full variable domain, its missing parts supplied by reference TRBV7-2 and TRBJ2-7, is GAGVSQSPSNKVTEKGKDVELRCDPISGHTALYWYRQSLGQGLEFLIYFQGNSAPDKSGLPSDRFSAERTGGSVSTLTIQRTQQEDSAVYLCASSFGTGSYEQYFGPGTRLTVT.

V gene TRBV5-1 combines with J gene TRBJ2-2; 8 bases map to TRBD1. The CDR3 spans 14 residues. J was trimmed by 7 bases and V by 3 bases; bases with no gene match: 5. CDR1 SGHRS and CDR2 YFSETQ come from the germline V gene. CDR3 sequence reads: CASSSGQGNGELFF. The CDR3 DNA follows: TGCGCCAGCAGCTCCGGACAGGGAAACGGGGAGCTGTTTTTT. Variable domain in full (rest from reference TRBV5-1 and TRBJ2-2): KAGVTQTPRYLIKTRGQQVTLSCSPISGHRSVSWYQQTPGQGLQFLFEYFSETQRNKGNFPGRFSGRQFSNSRSEMNVSTLELGDSALYLCASSSGQGNGELFFGEGSRLTVL.

The V gene is TRBV7-2, the J gene TRBJ1-5, with D perhaps TRBD1 (5 bases). V lost 1 base, J lost 0 bases, and 7 bases lay in between. The CDR3 runs 15 residues. The germline V gene has CDR1 SGHTA and CDR2 FQGNSA. This CDR3 is CASSLGGDSNQPQHF. Written as DNA, the CDR3 is TGTGCCAGCAGCTTAGGGGGGGATAGCAATCAGCCCCAGCATTTT.

The count of this clone is one. This sequence joins TRBV3-1 (or the pseudogene TRBV3-2) and TRBJ1-6, with D uncertain. The germline V gene has CDR1 LGHDT and CDR2 YNNKEL (reference sequence). The CDR3 is 13 residues long. V dropped 1 base and J dropped 8 bases, with 6 bases sitting between them. CDR3 in DNA: TGTGCCAGCAGCCAAGTTGAGGATTCACCCCTCCACTTT. It specifies CASSQVEDSPLHF.

The chain is built from TRBV24-1 and TRBJ1-1; 7 bases align to TRBD1. Germline CDR1 and CDR2: KGHDR and SFDVKD. The trim removed 6 bases at V and 0 bases at J, leaving 6 bases unmatched. This CDR3 contains 15 residues. The CDR3 DNA follows: TGTGCCACCAGTCCAGGGGGTAAGATGAACACTGAAGCTTTCTTT. Translating it yields CATSPGGKMNTEAFF.

This chain uses TRBV5-4 with TRBJ2-2, with D possibly being TRBD2 (6 bases). V dropped 8 bases and J dropped 6 bases, with 14 bases sitting between them. Germline CDR1 SGHNT, CDR2 YYREEE (reference sequence). The CDR3 is made up of 13 amino acids. In DNA, the CDR3 is TGTGCCAGTACCTGGGGGGAATCCGGGGAGCTGTTTTTT. Protein sequence: CASTWGESGELFF.

The chain joins TRBV10-3 to TRBJ2-1; 8 bases match TRBD1. The length of the CDR3 is 15 residues. Germline V lookup: CDR1 ENHRY, CDR2 SYGVKD. V trimming: 6 bases; J trimming: 4 bases; junction bases outside the gene matches: 8. For the CDR3, the DNA is TGTGCCATCAGCCGCGAGGGGACAGGTTACAATGAGCAGTTCTTC. Protein: CAISREGTGYNEQFF.

The chain has TRBV4-1 and TRBJ1-1; TRBD1 agrees at 8 bases. Germline lookup yields CDR1 MGHRA and CDR2 YSYEKL. Unmatched junction bases numbered 6, after V lost 3 bases and J lost 0 bases. The CDR3 contains 16 residues. CDR3 protein: CASSHHDRGLNTEAFF. For the CDR3, the DNA is TGCGCCAGCAGCCACCACGACAGGGGCTTGAACACTGAAGCTTTCTTT.

The chain joins TRBV15 to TRBJ2-5; D is ambiguous. The CDR3 is 13 amino acids. Trimming stripped 1 base from V and 5 bases from J, with 8 bases between. Germline CDR1 LNHNV, CDR2 YYDKDF (reference sequence). The CDR3: CATSRVASETQYF. For the CDR3, the DNA is TGTGCCACCAGCAGAGTGGCTTCGGAGACCCAGTACTTC.

J is TRBJ1-2 and V is TRBV27; 7 bases are shared with TRBD1. CDR1 and CDR2 from the germline V gene are MNHEY and SMNVEV (reference sequence). V dropped 6 bases and J dropped 5; count of bases not matched to a gene: 12. The CDR3 length is 15 residues. In DNA form, the CDR3 reads TGTGCCAGCAGACCGGAGACAGGGAAAGGGTATGGCTACACCTTC. As protein: CASRPETGKGYGYTF.

The table lists this clone with a count of one. This chain uses TRBV2 with TRBJ1-2, with D tentatively TRBD1 (6 bases). Per germline, CDR1 SNHLY and CDR2 FYNNEI. The CDR3 contains 11 residues. V dropped 11 bases and J dropped 5 bases, with 12 bases sitting between them. CDR3 residues: CASQGGYGYTF. The CDR3 nucleotides are TGTGCCTCCCAAGGGGGATATGGCTACACCTTC.

The chain carries TRBV5-4 and TRBJ2-1, with 7 bases fitting TRBD2. With V trimmed by 4 bases and J by 5 bases, 6 bases remained unmatched. CDR1 and CDR2 from the germline V gene are SGHNT and YYREEE (reference sequence). This CDR3 contains 14 residues. The CDR3 nucleotides are TGTGCCAGCAGCCCTTCAGGACTAGACAATGAGCAGTTCTTC. Its protein product is CASSPSGLDNEQFF.

The chain uses TRBV4-1 and TRBJ1-3; D remains unclear. CDR3 length: 16 residues. V was shortened by 0 bases and J by 0 bases, with 9 bases between the two germline ends. The germline gives CDR1 MGHRA, CDR2 YSYEKL. CDR3 sequence reads: CASSQDGQISGNTIYF. For the CDR3, the DNA is TGCGCCAGCAGCCAAGATGGGCAGATCTCTGGAAACACCATATATTTT.

The V and J genes are TRBV3-1 (or the pseudogene TRBV3-2) and TRBJ2-3, with a possible D match to TRBD2 (6 bases). Germline loops: CDR1 LGHDT, CDR2 YNNKEL (reference sequence). Trimming took 0 bases from V and 4 from J, leaving 11 bases between them. This CDR3 comprises 15 residues. The CDR3 loop is CASSQEWRGPDTQYF. The CDR3 bases are TGTGCCAGCAGCCAAGAATGGCGGGGCCCAGATACGCAGTATTTT.

This clone showed up just a few times. This rearrangement joins TRBV27 to TRBJ2-7; 7 nucleotides align to TRBD1. The J segment lost 0 bases and the V segment lost 4 bases, leaving 6 bases of the junction unmatched. Per the germline V gene, CDR1 is MNHEY and CDR2 is SMNVEV (reference sequence). This CDR3 is built from 15 residues. The DNA of the CDR3 is TGTGCCAGCAGTTCTTACAGGGGTATCTCCTACGAGCAGTACTTC. Translation gives CASSSYRGISYEQYF.

This chain links TRBV11-3 with TRBJ2-2, with 7 bases identical to TRBD2. CDR1 and CDR2 from the germline V gene are SGHNT and YENEEA. CDR3 length: 14 amino acids. The V segment lost 5 bases and the J segment 5 bases; nucleotides outside the gene matches: 5. CDR3 bases: TGTGCCAGCAGCCTCCCGGGGGGTACCGGGGAGCTGTTTTTT. It encodes CASSLPGGTGELFF.

V usage is TRBV7-2 and J usage is TRBJ1-2; tentatively, D is TRBD1 (5 bases). The CDR3 length is 15 residues. V was trimmed by 1 base and J by 6 bases, leaving 15 bases between them. Germline CDR1 reads SGHTA; CDR2 reads FQGNSA. The CDR3 is CASSLGGRVRDGYTF. The CDR3 DNA sequence: TGTGCCAGCAGCTTAGGAGGCAGGGTCAGGGATGGCTACACCTTC.

The genes are TRBV6-5 and TRBJ2-2; weak D call: TRBD1 (6 bases). The CDR3 consists of 14 residues. V was trimmed by 6 bases and J by 3 bases, leaving 11 bases between them. Per germline, CDR1 MNHEY and CDR2 SVGAGI. The CDR3 DNA sequence: TGTGCCAGCAGGAAATACAGGGACACCGGGGAGCTGTTTTTT. Translated: CASRKYRDTGELFF.

This clone was recorded only once. The chain combines TRBV5-1 with TRBJ1-1; D is undetermined. The CDR3 length is 11 residues. The V gene lost 5 bases and the J gene lost 4 bases, with 6 bases spanning the gap. The germline V gene encodes CDR1 SGHRS and CDR2 YFSETQ. Written as DNA, the CDR3 is TGCGCCAGCAGTGAGGGCACTGAAGCTTTCTTT. Its translation: CASSEGTEAFF.

The chain is built from TRBV2 and TRBJ2-5; 11 bases align to TRBD1. J was trimmed by 0 bases and V by 8 bases; bases with no gene match: 5. CDR3 length: 15 amino acids. Germline CDR1 reads SNHLY; CDR2 reads FYNNEI. The CDR3 DNA follows: TGTGCCAGCGCAGAGGGACAGGGGGACCAAGAGACCCAGTACTTC. This translates into CASAEGQGDQETQYF.

The chain uses TRBV29-1 and TRBJ1-2, with TRBD1 matching over 7 bases. The CDR3 is 13 residues long. Losses at the gene ends were 7 bases for V and 8 bases for J; bases not matched to a gene: 13. The germline CDR1 and CDR2 sequences are SQVTM and ANQGSEA. The CDR3 DNA reads as TGCAGCGCCAACACCCAGACAGGGTTCGGCTACACCTTC. It translates to CSANTQTGFGYTF.

The chain links TRBV5-4 to TRBJ1-6; D perhaps matches TRBD1 (6 bases). V was clipped by 1 base and J by 10 bases, with 15 bases between them. The CDR3 sequence is 15 residues long. Germline V CDR1 and CDR2: SGHNT, YYREEE (reference sequence). The CDR3 sequence is CASSLSVTGGSPLHF. DNA of the CDR3: TGTGCCAGCAGCTTGTCGGTGACAGGCGGGTCACCCCTCCACTTT. Drawing the rest from reference TRBV5-4 and TRBJ1-6, the complete variable domain is ETGVTQSPTHLIKTRGQQVTLRCSSQSGHNTVSWYQQALGQGPQFIFQYYREEENGRGNFPPRFSGLQFPNYSSELNVNALELDDSALYLCASSLSVTGGSPLHFGNGTRLTVT.

The chain recombines TRBV7-2 with TRBJ1-2; TRBD1 matches 7 bases. J lost 8 bases, V lost 3 bases, and 3 bases had no gene match. The CDR3 length is 12 residues. Germline values: CDR1 SGHTA, CDR2 FQGNSA. The CDR3 protein is CASSFGTVGYTF. For the CDR3, the DNA is TGTGCCAGCAGCTTCGGGACAGTCGGCTACACCTTC.

In its sample, this clone was seen many times. V usage is TRBV6-2 or TRBV6-3 and J usage is TRBJ1-1; 11 nucleotides align to TRBD1. Trimming cost V 5 bases and J 9 bases; bases outside gene matches: 8. Germline V gene sequence: CDR1 MNHEY, CDR2 SVGEGT. The CDR3 has 14 amino acids. CDR3: CASSPGTGGGQAFF. In DNA, the CDR3 is TGTGCCAGCAGTCCCGGGACAGGGGGAGGTCAAGCTTTCTTT.

The chain couples TRBV7-9 to TRBJ2-3; the D gene is possibly TRBD1 (6 bases). V lost 5 bases and J lost 2, with 14 bases in between. Looked up from germline, CDR1 is SEHNR and CDR2 is FQNEAQ (reference sequence). The CDR3 is made up of 15 amino acids. Here the CDR3 reads CASSTQGPPTDTQYF. In DNA, the CDR3 is TGTGCCAGCAGCACCCAGGGGCCTCCCACAGATACGCAGTATTTT.

This chain links TRBV2 with TRBJ1-5; tentative D call: TRBD1 (6 bases). Trimming pared 8 bases from V and 6 bases from J, leaving 11 bases between. Germline assignment: CDR1 SNHLY and CDR2 FYNNEI. This CDR3 has 12 amino acids. CDR3 in amino acids: CASGRGPQPQHF. The CDR3, as DNA: TGTGCCAGCGGCAGGGGTCCTCAGCCCCAGCATTTT.

The V gene is TRBV15, the J gene TRBJ2-5; 9 nucleotides align to TRBD2. Germline CDR1 is LNHNV and CDR2 is YYDKDF (reference sequence). The junction had 7 bases not matched to a gene; V was cut back by 1 base and J by 1 base. This CDR3 contains 17 residues. DNA for the CDR3: TGTGCCACCAGCAGAGTAGGAGGCGGGGGGGCCCAAGAGACCCAGTACTTC. Its translation is CATSRVGGGGAQETQYF.

This clone was counted once. This rearrangement joins TRBV10-2 to TRBJ2-2, with D perhaps TRBD2 (6 bases). This CDR3 contains 15 residues. Germline-derived CDR1 and CDR2 are WSHSY and SAAADI. Trimming removed 7 bases from V and 6 bases from J, with 18 bases in between. The CDR3 spells CASMTSWVTAGELFF. As DNA, the CDR3 is TGCGCCAGCATGACTAGTTGGGTGACCGCCGGGGAGCTGTTTTTT.

This clone was seen only once. This chain connects TRBV18 to TRBJ1-2; 7 positions match TRBD1. Germline values: CDR1 KGHSH, CDR2 LQKENI. The CDR3 consists of 14 residues. Losses at the gene ends were 0 bases for V and 6 bases for J; bases not matched to a gene: 4. The CDR3 spells CASSPPEGANGYTF. Written as DNA, the CDR3 is TGTGCCAGCTCACCACCGGAGGGGGCGAATGGCTACACCTTC.

This chain joins TRBV7-2 and TRBJ1-1; D remains unclear. The CDR3 totals 14 residues. The germline V gene encodes CDR1 SGHTA and CDR2 FQGNSA. V lost 4 bases and J lost 2, with 11 bases in between. The CDR3 region has the DNA TGTGCCAGCAGCTATACCCGGGGAAACACTGAAGCTTTCTTT. It codes for CASSYTRGNTEAFF.